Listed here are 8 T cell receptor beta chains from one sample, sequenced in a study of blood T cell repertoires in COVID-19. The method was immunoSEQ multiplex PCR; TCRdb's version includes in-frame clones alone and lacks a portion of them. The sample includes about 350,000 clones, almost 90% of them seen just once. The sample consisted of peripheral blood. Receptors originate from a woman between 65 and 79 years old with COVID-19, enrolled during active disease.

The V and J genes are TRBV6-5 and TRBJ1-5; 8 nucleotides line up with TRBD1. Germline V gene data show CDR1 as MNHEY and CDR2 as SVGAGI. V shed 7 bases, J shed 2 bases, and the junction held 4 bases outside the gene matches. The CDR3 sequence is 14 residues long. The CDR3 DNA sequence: TGTGCCAGCACCCAGGGGGCCGGCAATCAGCCCCAGCATTTT. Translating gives CASTQGAGNQPQHF.

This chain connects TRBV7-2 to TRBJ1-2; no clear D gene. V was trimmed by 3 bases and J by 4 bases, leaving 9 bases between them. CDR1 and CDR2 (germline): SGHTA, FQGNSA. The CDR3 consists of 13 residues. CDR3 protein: CASSLRDSYGYTF. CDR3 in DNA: TGTGCCAGCAGCTTGCGGGATTCCTATGGCTACACCTTC. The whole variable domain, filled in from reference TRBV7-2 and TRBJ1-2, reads GAGVSQSPSNKVTEKGKDVELRCDPISGHTALYWYRQSLGQGLEFLIYFQGNSAPDKSGLPSDRFSAERTGGSVSTLTIQRTQQEDSAVYLCASSLRDSYGYTFGSGTRLTVV.

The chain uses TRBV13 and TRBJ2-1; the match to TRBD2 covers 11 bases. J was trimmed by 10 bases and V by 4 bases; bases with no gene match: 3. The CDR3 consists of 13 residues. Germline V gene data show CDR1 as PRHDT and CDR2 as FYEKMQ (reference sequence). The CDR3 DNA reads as TGTGCCAGCAGCTCGACTAGCGGGGTCGAGCAGTTCTTC. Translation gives CASSSTSGVEQFF.

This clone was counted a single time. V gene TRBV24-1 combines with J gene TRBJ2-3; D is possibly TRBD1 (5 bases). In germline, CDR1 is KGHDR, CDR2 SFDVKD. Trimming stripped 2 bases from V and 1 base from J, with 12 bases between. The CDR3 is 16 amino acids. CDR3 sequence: CATSDYRGRGTDTQYF. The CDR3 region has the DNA TGTGCCACCAGTGATTATAGGGGCAGAGGCACAGATACGCAGTATTTT.

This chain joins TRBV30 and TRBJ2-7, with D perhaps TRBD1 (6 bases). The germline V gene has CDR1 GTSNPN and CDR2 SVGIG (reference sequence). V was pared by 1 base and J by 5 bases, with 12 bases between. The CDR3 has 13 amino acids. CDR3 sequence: CAWSDGRGDEQYF. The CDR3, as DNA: TGTGCCTGGAGTGACGGCAGGGGCGACGAGCAGTACTTC. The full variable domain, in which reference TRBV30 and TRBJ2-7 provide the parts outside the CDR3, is SQTIHQWPATLVQPVGSPLSLECTVEGTSNPNLYWYRQAAGRGLQLLFYSVGIGQISSEVPQNLSASRPQDRQFILSSKKLLLSDSGFYLCAWSDGRGDEQYFGPGTRLTVT.

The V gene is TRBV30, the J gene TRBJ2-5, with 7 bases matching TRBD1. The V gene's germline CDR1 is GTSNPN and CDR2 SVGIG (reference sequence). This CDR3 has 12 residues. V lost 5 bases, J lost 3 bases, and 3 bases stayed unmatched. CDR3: CAWGGQKETQYF. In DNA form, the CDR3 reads TGTGCCTGGGGGGGACAGAAAGAGACCCAGTACTTC.

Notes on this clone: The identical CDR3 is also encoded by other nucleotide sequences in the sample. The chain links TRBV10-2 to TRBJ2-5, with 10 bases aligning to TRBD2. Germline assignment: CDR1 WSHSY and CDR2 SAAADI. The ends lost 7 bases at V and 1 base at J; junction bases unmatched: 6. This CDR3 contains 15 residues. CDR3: CASTRTSGAQETQYF. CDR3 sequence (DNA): TGCGCCAGCACACGTACTAGCGGGGCCCAAGAGACCCAGTACTTC.

CDR3 sequence reads: CASSFTGAGVDGYTF. For the CDR3, the DNA is TGCGCCAGCAGCTTCACAGGGGCCGGGGTCGATGGCTACACCTTC. The chain carries TRBV5-1 and TRBJ1-2; TRBD1 aligns across 7 bases. Germline V gene lookup returns CDR1 SGHRS and CDR2 YFSETQ. V trimming: 2 bases; J trimming: 6 bases; junction bases outside the gene matches: 10. The CDR3 runs 15 residues.